Listed below are T cell receptor beta chains from one sample, sequenced in a study of blood T cells in healthy people across ages. A single record per CDR3 protein comes from TCRdb applying MiXCR to the 5' RACE reads. The table shows around 970,000 distinct CDR3 sequences, with 51% occurring only once. The specimen sequenced was blood. The receptors here all came from a woman aged 55-70 years in good health. CDR3s include the opening cysteine and the closing phenylalanine or tryptophan. The D gene is left open where the match is weak. Clone size is shown for a subset of rows, as once, few, many or a class of expanded clone.

d_gene	v_gene	abundance	j_gene	CDR3aa	CDR3nt
.	TRBV29-1	once	TRBJ2-7	CSAGQPDEQYF	TGCAGCGCAGGACAGCCCGACGAGCAGTACTTC
.	TRBV20-1	few	TRBJ1-5	CSASGDRMYSNQPQHF	TGCAGTGCTAGCGGGGATCGAATGTATAGCAATCAGCCCCAGCATTTT
.	TRBV12-3/TRBV12-4	once	TRBJ2-3	CAGRRVGGTDTQYF	TGTGCCGGCAGGAGAGTGGGAGGTACAGATACGCAGTATTTT
TRBD2	TRBV7-9	.	TRBJ2-7	CASSLGPAGGPYEQYF	TGTGCCAGCAGCTTAGGCCCAGCGGGAGGGCCCTACGAGCAGTACTTC
.	TRBV20-1	.	TRBJ2-5	CSARGGQRFQETQYF	TGCAGTGCTAGAGGTGGACAGAGGTTCCAAGAGACCCAGTACTTC
TRBD2	TRBV9	few	TRBJ2-1	CASSPLNPLAGVNNEQFF	TGTGCCAGCAGCCCCTTGAACCCACTAGCGGGAGTAAACAATGAGCAGTTCTTC
.	TRBV20-1	.	TRBJ2-7	CSARDPQGNYEQYF	TGCAGTGCTAGAGATCCCCAGGGGAACTACGAGCAGTACTTC
.	TRBV3-1	few	TRBJ2-3	CASSQEAGSSTDTQYF	TGTGCCAGCAGCCAAGAGGCGGGATCAAGCACAGATACGCAGTATTTT
.	TRBV20-1	many	TRBJ2-1	CSARDGQSYNEQFF	TGCAGTGCTAGAGATGGACAATCCTACAATGAGCAGTTCTTC
.	TRBV4-1	.	TRBJ2-7	CASNQATGRSYEQYF	TGCGCCAGCAACCAAGCTACGGGCCGATCCTACGAGCAGTACTTC
TRBD1	TRBV27	.	TRBJ1-1	CARAGQGATEAFF	TGTGCCCGGGCGGGACAGGGGGCAACTGAAGCTTTCTTT
.	TRBV20-1	.	TRBJ2-5	CSAKGRPETQYF	TGCAGTGCTAAAGGACGACCAGAGACCCAGTACTTC
.	TRBV4-2	.	TRBJ2-3	CASSYLIGQGGGTQYF	TGTGCCAGCAGCTATTTAATCGGTCAGGGTGGTGGTACGCAGTATTTT
.	TRBV12-3/TRBV12-4	.	TRBJ2-3	CASRLFGTTTDTQYF	TGTGCCAGCAGGCTATTCGGGACAACCACAGATACGCAGTATTTT
.	TRBV20-1	.	TRBJ2-7	CSASQAYEQYF	TGCAGTGCTAGTCAAGCATACGAGCAGTACTTC
TRBD1	TRBV18	.	TRBJ2-6	CASSQLRTGSSSGANVLTF	TGTGCCAGCTCACAACTTAGGACAGGGAGTTCTTCGGGGGCCAACGTCCTGACTTTC
.	TRBV29-1	.	TRBJ2-1	CSVLVTRGSSYNEQFF	TGCAGCGTTTTAGTGACTAGAGGCTCCTCCTACAATGAGCAGTTCTTC
TRBD1	TRBV29-1	.	TRBJ1-2	CSVEGDGTGGLNYGYTF	TGCAGCGTTGAAGGGGATGGGACAGGGGGCTTAAACTATGGCTACACCTTC
TRBD1	TRBV25-1	once	TRBJ1-2	CASSDLKGRGPEGYTF	TGTGCCAGCAGTGATCTAAAGGGCAGGGGGCCGGAAGGCTACACCTTC
TRBD2	TRBV28	few	TRBJ2-5	CASSLYGRLAGYIQETQYF	TGTGCCAGCAGTTTATACGGGAGGTTGGCGGGATACATCCAAGAGACCCAGTACTTC
TRBD2	TRBV27	few	TRBJ2-1	CASGLAGQSSYNEQFF	TGTGCCAGCGGGTTAGCGGGCCAGAGCTCCTACAATGAGCAGTTCTTC
.	TRBV7-2	.	TRBJ2-4	CASSLGQGWVDIQYF	TGTGCCAGCAGCTTAGGTCAGGGATGGGTGGACATTCAGTACTTC
.	TRBV11-2	few	TRBJ2-3	CASSSGVIRSSTDTQYF	TGTGCCAGCAGCTCAGGTGTAATCCGCTCTAGCACAGATACGCAGTATTTT
TRBD1	TRBV18	.	TRBJ2-1	CASSQGQVNEQFF	TGTGCCAGCTCACAAGGACAGGTTAATGAGCAGTTCTTC
TRBD2	TRBV10-3	.	TRBJ2-1	CAISESILAGENEQFF	TGTGCCATCAGTGAGTCGATCCTAGCGGGGGAAAATGAGCAGTTCTTC
TRBD2	TRBV5-6	.	TRBJ2-3	CVSSRLAGEQGDTQYF	TGTGTCAGCAGCCGACTAGCGGGAGAACAGGGAGATACGCAGTATTTT
TRBD1	TRBV27	few	TRBJ2-7	CASSNDRALSYEQYF	TGTGCCAGCAGTAACGACAGGGCCCTCTCCTACGAGCAGTACTTC
.	TRBV7-2	.	TRBJ1-2	CASSLRKASGGYTF	TGTGCCAGCAGCTTACGGAAAGCCTCCGGGGGCTACACCTTC
TRBD1	TRBV7-2	few	TRBJ2-7	CASSYSRQGSYEQYF	TGTGCCAGCAGTTACTCGAGACAGGGCTCCTACGAGCAGTACTTC
.	TRBV10-3	.	TRBJ2-3	CAISVGVADTQYF	TGTGCCATCAGTGTGGGGGTTGCAGATACGCAGTATTTT
TRBD1	TRBV12-3/TRBV12-4	few	TRBJ2-7	CASSSNRQGPRYEQYF	TGTGCCAGCAGTTCGAATCGACAGGGACCACGCTACGAGCAGTACTTC
.	TRBV6-2/TRBV6-3	.	TRBJ2-5	CASKVNLETQYF	TGTGCCAGCAAGGTGAACCTAGAGACCCAGTACTTC
TRBD2	TRBV7-9	.	TRBJ2-1	CASRPSGTGEQFF	TGTGCCAGCAGACCGAGCGGGACGGGTGAGCAGTTCTTC
.	TRBV12-3/TRBV12-4	many	TRBJ2-3	CASSSFGGDNTDTQYF	TGTGCCAGCAGTTCTTTTGGCGGGGACAACACAGATACGCAGTATTTT
TRBD2	TRBV20-1	.	TRBJ2-1	CSVTPALAVSNEQFF	TGCAGTGTCACACCCGCACTAGCGGTGAGCAATGAGCAGTTCTTC